Listed here is a single TCR beta chain. The antigen is undetermined. Each donor was healthy, and each was a bone marrow donor. This entry is derived from a study of cytomegalovirus exposure and HLA in healthy donors. Study-level results: An analysis was carried out at a later point. It showed that HLA-associated TCR beta chains were more clonally expanded than equally common non-associated chains.

The PCR used 60 Vbeta and 13 Jbeta primers. Sequencing used immunoSEQ multiplex PCR; TCRdb keeps in-frame clones, though not all of them. Of 150,000 to 160,000 clones in the sample, roughly 72% were seen once. This TCR was recovered from a man aged 30-40 years in good health and CMV-seronegative. The sequenced sample was PBMCs.

CDR3 in amino acids: CASSLVGRADYGYTF. The DNA of the CDR3 is TGTGCCAGTAGTTTGGTGGGCAGGGCGGACTATGGCTACACCTTC. The genes are TRBV19 and TRBJ1-2; weak D call: TRBD1 (5 bases). Trimming took 5 bases from V and 3 from J, leaving 16 bases between them. From germline, CDR1 is LNHDA and CDR2 SQIVND (reference sequence). The CDR3 sequence is 15 residues long.